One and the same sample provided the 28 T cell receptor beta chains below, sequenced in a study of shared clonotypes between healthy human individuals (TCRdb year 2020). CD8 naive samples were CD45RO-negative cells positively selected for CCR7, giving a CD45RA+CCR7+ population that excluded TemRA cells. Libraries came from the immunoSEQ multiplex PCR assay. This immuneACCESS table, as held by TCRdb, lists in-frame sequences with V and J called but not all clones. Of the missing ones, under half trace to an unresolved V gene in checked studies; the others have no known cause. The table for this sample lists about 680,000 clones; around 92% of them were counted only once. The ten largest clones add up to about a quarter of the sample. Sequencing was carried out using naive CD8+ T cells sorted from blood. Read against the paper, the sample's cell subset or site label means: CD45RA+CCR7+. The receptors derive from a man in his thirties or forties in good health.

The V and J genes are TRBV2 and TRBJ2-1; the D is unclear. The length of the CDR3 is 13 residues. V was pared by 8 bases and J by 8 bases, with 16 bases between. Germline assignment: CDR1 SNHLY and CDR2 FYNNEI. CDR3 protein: CASQVLDRDEQFF. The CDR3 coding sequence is TGTGCCAGCCAGGTTTTGGATCGGGATGAGCAGTTCTTC.

Written as DNA, the CDR3 is TGTGCCAGCAGTAAGGGCACAGGGGTAGATACGCAGTATTTT. Residues: CASSKGTGVDTQYF. The V gene is TRBV9, the J gene TRBJ2-3; 7 nucleotides match TRBD1. The CDR3 is 14 amino acids. The V gene's germline CDR1 is SGDLS and CDR2 YYNGEE. V lost 5 bases and J lost 5; bases outside the gene matches: 8.

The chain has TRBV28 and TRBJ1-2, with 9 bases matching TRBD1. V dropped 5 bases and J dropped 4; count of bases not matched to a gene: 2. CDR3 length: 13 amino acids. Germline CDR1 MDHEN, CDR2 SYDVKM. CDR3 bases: TGTGCCAGCAGTCCGGGACAGGGCTATGGCTACACCTTC. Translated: CASSPGQGYGYTF.

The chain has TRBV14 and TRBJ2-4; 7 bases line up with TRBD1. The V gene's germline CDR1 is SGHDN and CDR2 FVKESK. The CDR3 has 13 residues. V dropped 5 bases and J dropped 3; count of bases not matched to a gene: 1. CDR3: CASSGDSKNIQYF. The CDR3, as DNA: TGTGCCAGCAGCGGGGACAGCAAAAACATTCAGTACTTC.

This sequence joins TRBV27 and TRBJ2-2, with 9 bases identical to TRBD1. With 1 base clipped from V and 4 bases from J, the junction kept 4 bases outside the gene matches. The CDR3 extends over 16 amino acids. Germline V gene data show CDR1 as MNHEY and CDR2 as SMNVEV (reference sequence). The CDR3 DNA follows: TGTGCCAGCAGTTTATTCTTGACAGGGGGCACCGGGGAGCTGTTTTTT. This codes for CASSLFLTGGTGELFF.

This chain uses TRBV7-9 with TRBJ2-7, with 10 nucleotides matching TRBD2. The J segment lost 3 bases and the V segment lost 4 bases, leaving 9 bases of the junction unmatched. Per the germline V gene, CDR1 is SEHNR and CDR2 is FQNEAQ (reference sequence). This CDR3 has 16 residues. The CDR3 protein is CASSSKETSGLYEQYF. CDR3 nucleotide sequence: TGTGCCAGCAGCTCAAAAGAGACTAGCGGGCTCTACGAGCAGTACTTC. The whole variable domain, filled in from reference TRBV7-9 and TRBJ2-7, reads DTGVSQNPRHKITKRGQNVTFRCDPISEHNRLYWYRQTLGQGPEFLTYFQNEAQLEKSRLLSDRFSAERPKGSFSTLEIQRTEQGDSAMYLCASSSKETSGLYEQYFGPGTRLTVT.

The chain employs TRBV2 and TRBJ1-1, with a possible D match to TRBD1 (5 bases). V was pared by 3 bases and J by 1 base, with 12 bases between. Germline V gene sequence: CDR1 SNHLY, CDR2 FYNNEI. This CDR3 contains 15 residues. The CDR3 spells CASSDPGGWNTEAFF. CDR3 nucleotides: TGTGCCAGCAGTGATCCTGGGGGTTGGAACACTGAAGCTTTCTTT.

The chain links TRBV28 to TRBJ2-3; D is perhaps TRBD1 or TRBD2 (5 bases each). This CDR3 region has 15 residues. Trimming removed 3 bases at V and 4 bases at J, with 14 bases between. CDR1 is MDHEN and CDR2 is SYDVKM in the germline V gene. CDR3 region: CASSFGAVGADTQYF. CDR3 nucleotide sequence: TGTGCCAGCAGTTTTGGGGCAGTGGGGGCAGATACGCAGTATTTT.

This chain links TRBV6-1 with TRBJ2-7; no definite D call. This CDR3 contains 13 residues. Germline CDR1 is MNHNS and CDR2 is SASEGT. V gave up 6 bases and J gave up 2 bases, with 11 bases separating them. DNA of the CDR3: TGTGCCAGCAGAGATCAGTGGCCCTACGAGCAGTACTTC. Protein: CASRDQWPYEQYF.

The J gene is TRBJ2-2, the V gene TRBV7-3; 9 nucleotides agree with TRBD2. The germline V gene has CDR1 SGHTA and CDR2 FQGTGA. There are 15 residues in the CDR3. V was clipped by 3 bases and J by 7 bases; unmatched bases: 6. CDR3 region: CASSLTSGVYGELFF. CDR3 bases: TGTGCCAGCAGCTTGACTAGCGGCGTCTACGGGGAGCTGTTTTTT.

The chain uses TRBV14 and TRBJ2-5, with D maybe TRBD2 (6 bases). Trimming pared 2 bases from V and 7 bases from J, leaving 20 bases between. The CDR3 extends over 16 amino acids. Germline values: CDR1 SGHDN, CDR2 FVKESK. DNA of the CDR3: TGTGCCAGCAGCCAACGGGCAGGTACGGGAGAATGGACCCAGTACTTC. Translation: CASSQRAGTGEWTQYF.

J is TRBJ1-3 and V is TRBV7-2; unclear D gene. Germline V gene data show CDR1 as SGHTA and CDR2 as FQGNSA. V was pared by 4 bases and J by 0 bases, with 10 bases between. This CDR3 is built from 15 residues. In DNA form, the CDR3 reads TGTGCCAGCAGCTACCTTAAGGACTCTGGAAACACCATATATTTT. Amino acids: CASSYLKDSGNTIYF.

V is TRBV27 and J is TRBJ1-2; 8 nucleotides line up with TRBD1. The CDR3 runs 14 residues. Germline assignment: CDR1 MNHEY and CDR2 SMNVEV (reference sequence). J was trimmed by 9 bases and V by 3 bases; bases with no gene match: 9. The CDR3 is CASSFGQGSKSYTF. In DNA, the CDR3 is TGTGCCAGCAGTTTCGGACAGGGTAGCAAAAGCTACACCTTC.

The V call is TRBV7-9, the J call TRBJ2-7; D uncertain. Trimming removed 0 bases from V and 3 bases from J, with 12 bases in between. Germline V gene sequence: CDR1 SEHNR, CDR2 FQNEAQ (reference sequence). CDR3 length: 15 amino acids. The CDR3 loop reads CASSLADGNNYEQYF. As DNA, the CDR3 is TGTGCCAGCAGCTTAGCTGACGGAAATAACTACGAGCAGTACTTC.

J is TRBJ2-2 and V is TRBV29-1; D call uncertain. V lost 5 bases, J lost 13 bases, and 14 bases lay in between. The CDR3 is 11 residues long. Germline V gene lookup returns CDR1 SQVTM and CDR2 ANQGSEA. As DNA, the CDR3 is TGCAGCGTTCATGAACCCCCGAGGCTGTTTTTT. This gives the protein CSVHEPPRLFF.

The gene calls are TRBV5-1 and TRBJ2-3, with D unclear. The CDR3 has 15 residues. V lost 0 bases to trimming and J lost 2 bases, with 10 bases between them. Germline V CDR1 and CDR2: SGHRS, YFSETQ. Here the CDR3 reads CASSLVLGHTDTQYF. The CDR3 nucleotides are TGCGCCAGCAGCTTGGTCCTGGGCCACACAGATACGCAGTATTTT.

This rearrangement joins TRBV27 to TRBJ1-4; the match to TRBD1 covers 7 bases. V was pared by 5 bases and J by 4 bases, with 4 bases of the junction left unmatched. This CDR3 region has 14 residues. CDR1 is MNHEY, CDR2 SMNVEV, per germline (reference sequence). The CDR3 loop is CASSKGQINEKLFF. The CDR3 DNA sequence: TGTGCCAGCAGTAAGGGACAGATTAATGAAAAACTGTTTTTT.

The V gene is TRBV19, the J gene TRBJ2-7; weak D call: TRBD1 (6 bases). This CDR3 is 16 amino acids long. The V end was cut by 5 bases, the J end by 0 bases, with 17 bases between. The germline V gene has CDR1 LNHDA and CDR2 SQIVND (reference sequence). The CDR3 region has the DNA TGTGCCAGTAGTTCGCACTCGGGACAATACTCCTACGAGCAGTACTTC. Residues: CASSSHSGQYSYEQYF.

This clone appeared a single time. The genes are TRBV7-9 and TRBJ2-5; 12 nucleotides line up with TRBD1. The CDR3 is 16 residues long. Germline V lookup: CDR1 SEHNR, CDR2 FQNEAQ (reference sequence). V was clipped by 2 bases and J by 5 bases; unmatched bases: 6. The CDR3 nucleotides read TGTGCCAGCAGCTTACTCCGGGACAGGGGGCGTGAGACCCAGTACTTC. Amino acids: CASSLLRDRGRETQYF. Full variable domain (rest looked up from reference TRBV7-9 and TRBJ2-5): DTGVSQNPRHKITKRGQNVTFRCDPISEHNRLYWYRQTLGQGPEFLTYFQNEAQLEKSRLLSDRFSAERPKGSFSTLEIQRTEQGDSAMYLCASSLLRDRGRETQYFGPGTRLLVL.

The CDR3 DNA follows: TGTGCCAGCAGCTCCTCCTCGGGGACCGGGGAGCTGTTTTTT. Its protein product is CASSSSSGTGELFF. The chain couples TRBV7-8 to TRBJ2-2, with D possibly being TRBD2 (5 bases). Germline loops: CDR1 SGHVS, CDR2 FQNEAQ. Trimming cost V 4 bases and J 5 bases, with 11 bases left between them. The CDR3 consists of 14 residues. The full variable domain, its missing parts supplied by reference TRBV7-8 and TRBJ2-2, is GAGVSQSPRYKVAKRGQDVALRCDPISGHVSLFWYQQALGQGPEFLTYFQNEAQLDKSGLPSDRFFAERPEGSVSTLKIQRTQQEDSAVYLCASSSSSGTGELFFGEGSRLTVL.

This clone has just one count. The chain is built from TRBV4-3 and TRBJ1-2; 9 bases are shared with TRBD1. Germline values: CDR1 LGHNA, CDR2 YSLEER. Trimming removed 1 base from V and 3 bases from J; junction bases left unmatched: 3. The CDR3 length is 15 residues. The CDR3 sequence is CASSQGTGEYYGYTF. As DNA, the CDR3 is TGCGCCAGCAGCCAAGGGACAGGGGAATACTATGGCTACACCTTC.

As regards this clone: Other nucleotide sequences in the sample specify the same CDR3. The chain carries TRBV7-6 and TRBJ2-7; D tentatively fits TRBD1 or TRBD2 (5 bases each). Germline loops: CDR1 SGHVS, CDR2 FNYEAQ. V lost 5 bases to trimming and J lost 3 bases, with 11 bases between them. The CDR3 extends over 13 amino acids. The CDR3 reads CASSLGPDYEQYF. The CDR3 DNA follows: TGTGCCAGCAGCCTGGGACCGGACTACGAGCAGTACTTC.

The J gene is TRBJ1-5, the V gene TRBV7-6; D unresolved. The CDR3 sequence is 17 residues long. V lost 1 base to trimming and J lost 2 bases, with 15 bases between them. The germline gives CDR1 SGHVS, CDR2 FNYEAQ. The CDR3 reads CASSLGTPSPGNQPQHF. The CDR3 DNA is TGTGCCAGCAGCTTAGGGACGCCGTCTCCGGGCAATCAGCCCCAGCATTTT.

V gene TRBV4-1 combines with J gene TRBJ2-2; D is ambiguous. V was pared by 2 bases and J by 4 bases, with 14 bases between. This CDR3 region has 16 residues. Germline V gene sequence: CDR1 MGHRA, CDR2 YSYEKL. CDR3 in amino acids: CASSQQRHPSTGELFF. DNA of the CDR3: TGCGCCAGCAGCCAACAGCGACACCCGTCCACCGGGGAGCTGTTTTTT.

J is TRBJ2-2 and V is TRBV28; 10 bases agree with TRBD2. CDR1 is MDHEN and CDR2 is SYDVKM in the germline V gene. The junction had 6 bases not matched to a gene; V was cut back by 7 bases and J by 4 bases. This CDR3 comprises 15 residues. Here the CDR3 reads CASNGLAVVTGELFF. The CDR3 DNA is TGTGCCAGCAACGGACTAGCGGTTGTCACCGGGGAGCTGTTTTTT.

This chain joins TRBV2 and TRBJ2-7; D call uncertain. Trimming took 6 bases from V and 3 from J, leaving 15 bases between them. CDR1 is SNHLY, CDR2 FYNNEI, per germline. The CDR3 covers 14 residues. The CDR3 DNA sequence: TGTGCCAGCAGGCCGGATTGGGGTTTCTACGAGCAGTACTTC. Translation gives CASRPDWGFYEQYF.

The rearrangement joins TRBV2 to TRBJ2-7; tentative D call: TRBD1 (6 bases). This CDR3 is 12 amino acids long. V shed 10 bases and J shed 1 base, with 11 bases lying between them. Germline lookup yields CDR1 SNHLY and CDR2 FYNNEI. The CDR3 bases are TGTGCCACTACAGGGAAATCCTACGAGCAGTACTTC. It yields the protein CATTGKSYEQYF. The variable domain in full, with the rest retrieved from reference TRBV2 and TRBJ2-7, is EPEVTQTPSHQVTQMGQEVILRCVPISNHLYFYWYRQILGQKVEFLVSFYNNEISEKSEIFDDQFSVERPDGSNFTLKIRSTKLEDSAMYFCATTGKSYEQYFGPGTRLTVT.

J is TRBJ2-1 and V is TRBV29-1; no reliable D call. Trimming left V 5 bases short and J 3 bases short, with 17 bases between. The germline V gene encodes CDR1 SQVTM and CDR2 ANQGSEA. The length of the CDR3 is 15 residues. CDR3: CSVTPPSANYNEQFF. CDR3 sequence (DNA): TGCAGCGTTACCCCACCCAGCGCGAACTACAATGAGCAGTTCTTC.